The rows below give T cell receptor beta chains drawn from one sample of a study of response to subunit inactivated influenza vaccine. TCRdb re-called the RT-PCR reads with MiXCR, one entry per CDR3 protein. The sample has about 540,000 distinct CDR3 sequences, approximately 22% seen once. These records were also assigned to another study, of T cells expressing NK-cell markers.

Source: CD4+ T cells sorted from PBMCs, taken 11 to 12 days after vaccination. The source is a middle-aged man who received an inactivated influenza vaccine. CDR3s include the opening cysteine and the closing phenylalanine or tryptophan. The D gene is left open where the match is weak. Expanded clones get a size class; other rows say once, few or many, or leave the size out.

len,j_gene,d_gene,v_gene,abundance,CDR3nt,CDR3aa
19,TRBJ2-4,TRBD2,TRBV7-8,few,TGTGCCAGCAGCTTAGCTGGGGTTTTGTGGGAGGGGCACAAAAACATTCAGTACTTC,CASSLAGVLWEGHKNIQYF
15,TRBJ1-1,NA,TRBV12-3/TRBV12-4,many,TGTGCCAGCAGTTTTTTTGGGGCCATGAACACTGAAGCTTTCTTT,CASSFFGAMNTEAFF
15,TRBJ1-4,NA,TRBV7-2,NA,TGTGCCAGCAGCTACGTTCGGGGGTTGGGTGAAAAACTGTTTTTT,CASSYVRGLGEKLFF
14,TRBJ1-2,NA,TRBV12-3/TRBV12-4,many,TGTGCCAGCAGTTTTTCGGGGTTTGGCTATGGCTACACCTTC,CASSFSGFGYGYTF
19,TRBJ2-3,TRBD2,TRBV28,few,TGTGCCAGCAGTTTAATCCGACTAGCGGGAGGAACTAGCACAGATACGCAGTATTTT,CASSLIRLAGGTSTDTQYF
13,TRBJ2-7,TRBD2,TRBV20-1,NA,TGCAGTCCAACCGGACTAGCGGGGTTTGAGCAGTACTTC,CSPTGLAGFEQYF
14,TRBJ2-2,NA,TRBV7-3,NA,TGTGCCAGCAGCCCCCCTGGCATCACCGGGGAGCTGTTTTTT,CASSPPGITGELFF
16,TRBJ2-1,TRBD2,TRBV6-2/TRBV6-3,NA,TGTGCCAGCAGCCGACTAGCGGGGGGGCCTGTCAATGAGCAGTTCTTC,CASSRLAGGPVNEQFF
14,TRBJ2-5,TRBD2,TRBV11-2,NA,TGTGCCAGCAGCTTTCGTCTAGCGGGGGAGACCCAGTACTTC,CASSFRLAGETQYF
14,TRBJ2-4,TRBD1,TRBV5-1,NA,TGCGCCAGCAGCTCGGACAGGGCCAAAAACATTCAGTACTTC,CASSSDRAKNIQYF
17,TRBJ1-1,TRBD1,TRBV28,few,TGTGCCAGCAGTAAGAGATCGACAGGGCGTAGGAACACTGAAGCTTTCTTT,CASSKRSTGRRNTEAFF
15,TRBJ2-7,NA,TRBV7-6,NA,TGTGCCAGCAGCCCACAGGGAGTCTTGTCCTACGAGCAGTACTTC,CASSPQGVLSYEQYF
14,TRBJ2-1,NA,TRBV12-3/TRBV12-4,many,TGTGCCAGCAGTTCCCCCGGGACTTACAATGAGCAGTTCTTC,CASSSPGTYNEQFF
15,TRBJ2-7,TRBD1,TRBV9,NA,TGTGCCAGCAGCGGATTGGGACAGGGGGGCGGCGAGCAGTACTTC,CASSGLGQGGGEQYF
14,TRBJ2-1,NA,TRBV7-9,few,TGTGCCAGCAGCTTACGTAGCGGCGACAATGAGCAGTTCTTC,CASSLRSGDNEQFF
16,TRBJ2-6,NA,TRBV10-3,few,TGTGCCATAAATTCAAAACAGGGTTCTGGGGCCAACGTCCTGACTTTC,CAINSKQGSGANVLTF
14,TRBJ1-2,TRBD1,TRBV2,few,TGTGCCAGCAGTTCGGGGACAGCCTCCTATGGCTACACCTTC,CASSSGTASYGYTF
15,TRBJ2-7,TRBD1,TRBV6-2/TRBV6-3,few,TGTGCCAGCAGTAAACCGGGACAGGGGGTCTACGAGCAGTACTTC,CASSKPGQGVYEQYF
14,TRBJ1-1,NA,TRBV12-3/TRBV12-4,NA,TGTGCCAGCAGTTTTTACAGTAAAGGGACTGAAGCTTTCTTT,CASSFYSKGTEAFF
15,TRBJ2-7,NA,TRBV4-1,few,TGCGCCAGCAGCCAAGCGCCGACAGGACTCTACGAGCAGTACTTC,CASSQAPTGLYEQYF
15,TRBJ2-3,NA,TRBV5-6,NA,TGTGCCAGCAGCCGGAGGGGCATTAGCACAGATACGCAGTATTTT,CASSRRGISTDTQYF
15,TRBJ1-3,NA,TRBV4-2,few,TGTGCCAGCAGCCAAGGGATAAGCTCTGGAAACACCATATATTTT,CASSQGISSGNTIYF
14,TRBJ1-5,TRBD1,TRBV20-1,NA,TGCAGTGCTAGACCTGGGACAGCTGATCAGCCCCAGCATTTT,CSARPGTADQPQHF
12,TRBJ2-1,NA,TRBV20-1,NA,TGCAGTGCTAGGGACTCAGAAAATGAGCAGTTCTTC,CSARDSENEQFF
14,TRBJ2-7,TRBD1,TRBV20-1,few,TGCAGTGCTGCATGGACAGGGGCTCATTCCGAGCAGTACTTC,CSAAWTGAHSEQYF
13,TRBJ2-3,NA,TRBV20-1,few,TGCAGTGCTCCCGGGATCTCGCAAGATACGCAGTATTTT,CSAPGISQDTQYF
16,TRBJ2-7,NA,TRBV7-6,few,TGTGCCAGCAGCTCCCCCGGAGGGGGGGTAGCCTACGAGCAGTACTTC,CASSSPGGGVAYEQYF
13,TRBJ1-2,NA,TRBV14,NA,TGTGCCAGCAGCCAGGCAGGGTACTATGGCTACACCTTC,CASSQAGYYGYTF
15,TRBJ1-1,NA,TRBV28,NA,TGTGCCAGCAGTCCCGCGGATAGGCAGGTCGGGGAAGCTTTCTTT,CASSPADRQVGEAFF
14,TRBJ2-2,NA,TRBV10-3,NA,TGTGCCATCAGTGACCAGGGAAACACCGGGGAGCTGTTTTTT,CAISDQGNTGELFF
15,TRBJ1-4,NA,TRBV5-1,few,TGCGCCAGCAGCTTGGCCGAAGGGATGGGTGAAAAACTGTTTTTT,CASSLAEGMGEKLFF
15,TRBJ2-1,TRBD2,TRBV7-2,few,TGTGCCAGCAGCCCGAGCGGGAGAACCTACAATGAGCAGTTCTTC,CASSPSGRTYNEQFF
15,TRBJ1-6,NA,TRBV5-6,NA,TGTGCCAGCAGCTTGCCTAGGAACGGGGATTCACCCCTCCACTTT,CASSLPRNGDSPLHF
12,TRBJ1-1,NA,TRBV3-1,few,TGTGCCAGCAGCCCCCAAGGAATTGAAGCTTTCTTT,CASSPQGIEAFF
13,TRBJ2-4,NA,TRBV6-2/TRBV6-3,few,TGTGCCAGCAGGATGGATCCCAAAAACATTCAGTACTTC,CASRMDPKNIQYF
13,TRBJ1-1,NA,TRBV5-1,NA,TGCGCCAGCAGCTTGGGACAGACAGGAAAAGCTTTCTTT,CASSLGQTGKAFF
12,TRBJ1-4,NA,TRBV20-1,NA,TGCAGTGCTTCAGGGTCTAATGAAAAACTGTTTTTT,CSASGSNEKLFF
13,TRBJ1-5,NA,TRBV28,few,TGTGCCAGCACCTGGGGTTCCAATCAGCCCCAGCATTTT,CASTWGSNQPQHF
13,TRBJ2-5,TRBD1,TRBV7-9,NA,TGTGCCAGCAGTAAACAGGGGAGCGAGACCCAGTACTTC,CASSKQGSETQYF
14,TRBJ2-1,TRBD1,TRBV2,NA,TGTGCCAGCAGCGGACAGGGGTACTACAATGAGCAGTTCTTC,CASSGQGYYNEQFF
15,TRBJ2-3,NA,TRBV7-2,NA,TGTGCCAGCAGCCCCTGGACCTCTCGCACAGATACGCAGTATTTT,CASSPWTSRTDTQYF